The next 21 T cell receptor beta chains were all read from a single sample in a study of T cells in Graves' hyperthyroidism and ophthalmopathy. Using RNA transcripts as the source, TCR beta CDR3 regions were amplified. HTBI primers drove first-round RT-PCR of the TCR CDR3. TCRdb processed the multiplex PCR reads anew with MiXCR; each CDR3 protein has one entry. The sample shows nearly 750,000 distinct CDR3 sequences, roughly 32% of them seen only once. Source material: blood. Every receptor here comes from a middle-aged woman with Graves' hyperthyroidism.

This clonotype was observed a few times. The chain couples TRBV7-2 to TRBJ1-1; D remains ambiguous. The V gene's germline CDR1 is SGHTA and CDR2 FQGNSA. There are 15 residues in the CDR3. The V end was cut by 5 bases, the J end by 6 bases, with 19 bases between. The CDR3 DNA follows: TGTGCCAGCAGCCCGGCGAGGGCGGTTCGTGCTGAAGCTTTCTTT. This encodes CASSPARAVRAEAFF.

This clonotype appeared a few times. V gene TRBV12-3 or TRBV12-4 combines with J gene TRBJ1-1; D is perhaps TRBD1 (5 bases). V shed 8 bases and J shed 7 bases, with 17 bases lying between them. The CDR3 has 13 amino acids. CDR3 coding DNA: TGTGCCAGCCGGGGCGAGGGCTTATTTGAAGCTTTCTTT. Its translation: CASRGEGLFEAFF.

A few counts support this clonotype. V usage is TRBV4-3 and J usage is TRBJ2-7, with 7 bases lining up with TRBD2. J lost 3 bases, V lost 0 bases, and 11 bases had no gene match. CDR1 and CDR2 from the germline V gene are LGHNA and YSLEER. The CDR3 has 17 amino acids. This CDR3 reads CASSQDPPPASGYEQYF. The CDR3, as DNA: TGCGCCAGCAGCCAAGACCCTCCTCCGGCTAGCGGCTACGAGCAGTACTTC.

The chain links TRBV28 to TRBJ2-5; TRBD1 matches at 8 bases. CDR1 is MDHEN and CDR2 is SYDVKM in the germline V gene. The CDR3 totals 13 residues. The V segment lost 5 bases and the J segment 5 bases; nucleotides outside the gene matches: 4. The CDR3 DNA sequence: TGTGCCAGCAGTAGGACAGGGTTGGAGACCCAGTACTTC. This translates into CASSRTGLETQYF.

This rearrangement joins TRBV2 to TRBJ2-7; 7 bases are shared with TRBD1. This CDR3 comprises 13 residues. Germline V gene lookup returns CDR1 SNHLY and CDR2 FYNNEI. The CDR3 region has the DNA TGTGCTAGCCGGGACAGTATCGCCTACGAGCAGTACTTC. Encoded protein: CASRDSIAYEQYF.

This clonotype showed up many times. The chain recombines TRBV7-6 with TRBJ2-5; no definite D call. V shed 1 base and J shed 1 base, with 7 bases lying between them. The CDR3 sequence is 14 residues long. In germline, CDR1 is SGHVS, CDR2 FNYEAQ. The CDR3 bases are TGTGCCAGCAGCTTAGAGGTCTTCCAAGAGACCCAGTACTTC. Protein product: CASSLEVFQETQYF.

Many counts were recorded for this clonotype. This chain joins TRBV25-1 and TRBJ1-2, with TRBD1 matching over 8 bases. V shed 3 bases, J shed 4 bases, and the junction held 4 bases outside the gene matches. The length of the CDR3 is 14 residues. CDR1 and CDR2 from the germline V gene are MGHDK and SYGVNS. The CDR3 coding sequence is TGTGCCAGCAGTGACGCCGACAGGGGCTATGGCTACACCTTC. Encoded protein: CASSDADRGYGYTF.

This clonotype was seen at least ten times. The rearrangement joins TRBV6-4 to TRBJ1-5; D remains ambiguous. Trimming left V 6 bases short and J 5 bases short, with 11 bases between. Germline-derived CDR1 and CDR2 are MRHNA and SNTAGT. This CDR3 spans 13 amino acids. The CDR3 region is CASSMERDQPQHF. The CDR3 DNA is TGTGCCAGCAGCATGGAGCGCGATCAGCCCCAGCATTTT.

Ten or more counts support this clonotype. The J gene is TRBJ1-4, the V gene TRBV7-9; no clear D gene. CDR1 is SEHNR, CDR2 FQNEAQ, per germline (reference sequence). This CDR3 has 12 amino acids. V lost 3 bases and J lost 7, with 6 bases in between. CDR3 sequence reads: CASSFPGEKLFF. The CDR3 region has the DNA TGTGCCAGCAGCTTTCCGGGTGAAAAACTGTTTTTT.

The genes are TRBV4-3 and TRBJ2-7; D is unclear. Germline CDR1 and CDR2: LGHNA and YSLEER. The V gene lost 0 bases and the J gene lost 0 bases, with 9 bases spanning the gap. The CDR3 has 15 amino acids. CDR3 DNA sequence: TGCGCCAGCAGCCAAGATTGGTGGGGCTCCTACGAGCAGTACTTC. This gives the protein CASSQDWWGSYEQYF.

This clonotype was seen at least ten times. The V gene is TRBV29-1, the J gene TRBJ2-7, with 13 nucleotides matching TRBD2. With 6 bases clipped from V and 2 bases from J, the junction kept 7 bases outside the gene matches. Germline CDR1 reads SQVTM; CDR2 reads ANQGSEA. The CDR3 extends over 15 amino acids. The CDR3 spells CSVRTSGSLTYEQYF. CDR3 in DNA: TGCAGCGTCAGGACTAGCGGGAGCTTGACCTACGAGCAGTACTTC.

This chain links TRBV6-5 with TRBJ1-1; TRBD1 aligns across 10 bases. With 2 bases clipped from V and 4 bases from J, the junction kept 16 bases outside the gene matches. The CDR3 consists of 19 residues. Looked up from germline, CDR1 is MNHEY and CDR2 is SVGAGI. The CDR3 coding sequence is TGTGCCAGCAGTTACCCTCAGTCGACAGGGGGCTATTGGGGCACTGAAGCTTTCTTT. This sequence encodes CASSYPQSTGGYWGTEAFF.

The chain carries TRBV20-1 and TRBJ2-7, with D possibly TRBD2 on 6 matching bases. The CDR3 is 15 amino acids. V was trimmed by 0 bases and J by 7 bases, leaving 19 bases between them. The V gene's germline CDR1 is DFQATT and CDR2 SNEGSKA (reference sequence). The CDR3 is CSARDPGTALGEQYF. In DNA form, the CDR3 reads TGCAGTGCTAGAGATCCAGGGACTGCCCTGGGAGAGCAGTACTTC.

As to this clonotype: This clone may be a read error of a much larger clone one base away. This chain joins TRBV7-2 and TRBJ1-2; possible D gene TRBD1, 5 bases. Germline assignment: CDR1 SGHTA and CDR2 FQGNSA. CDR3 length equals 15 residues. DNA for the CDR3: TGTGCCAGCAGAGAAGGGGCAGAAGCTAACTATGGCCACACCTTC. This translates into CASREGAEANYGHTF.

At least ten counts were recorded for this clonotype. V is TRBV7-3 and J is TRBJ1-2; D not certain. The CDR3 covers 13 residues. V lost 5 bases, J lost 4 bases, and 11 bases lay in between. Germline lookup yields CDR1 SGHTA and CDR2 FQGTGA. The CDR3 bases are TGTGCCAGCAGCCCGGACGGCATCTATGGCTACACCTTC. This translates into CASSPDGIYGYTF.

The sample holds many counts of this clonotype. The rearrangement links TRBV20-1 to TRBJ1-2; D not certain. CDR3 size: 13 residues. The germline CDR1 and CDR2 sequences are DFQATT and SNEGSKA (reference sequence). The V end was cut by 0 bases, the J end by 7 bases, with 12 bases between. The DNA of the CDR3 is TGCAGTGCTAGAGATCCCACGGGAGGTGGCTACACCTTC. Translating gives CSARDPTGGGYTF.

The chain links TRBV6-1 to TRBJ2-7; 7 bases align to TRBD2. The junction had 9 bases not matched to a gene; V was cut back by 7 bases and J by 0 bases. The CDR3 spans 15 residues. The germline CDR1 and CDR2 sequences are MNHNS and SASEGT. The CDR3 DNA reads as TGTGCCAGCAAAAGGTGGCGGGGGAACTCCTACGAGCAGTACTTC. Amino acid sequence: CASKRWRGNSYEQYF.

This clonotype has only a few counts. V usage is TRBV12-3 or TRBV12-4 and J usage is TRBJ1-4; tentatively, D is TRBD1 (6 bases). The V end lost 7 bases, the J end lost 1 base, and 13 bases lay between the germline ends. The CDR3 loop spans 15 amino acids. CDR3 nucleotide sequence: TGTGCCAGCACCTTCAGGGGCGTAACTAATGAAAAACTGTTTTTT. Encoded protein: CASTFRGVTNEKLFF.

The chain combines TRBV7-2 with TRBJ2-3; 10 nucleotides line up with TRBD2. V was pared by 2 bases and J by 0 bases, with 8 bases of the junction left unmatched. Germline CDR1 is SGHTA and CDR2 is FQGNSA. The CDR3 extends over 18 amino acids. The CDR3, as DNA: TGTGCCAGCAGCTTACGGGGACCGACTAGCGGGAGCACAGATACGCAGTATTTT. It encodes CASSLRGPTSGSTDTQYF.

J is TRBJ2-5 and V is TRBV9, with D possibly being TRBD2 (5 bases). The germline CDR1 and CDR2 sequences are SGDLS and YYNGEE. This CDR3 is 14 amino acids long. V lost 3 bases and J 5 bases, leaving 14 bases between the germline ends. The DNA for the CDR3 is TGTGCCAGCAGCGGGGCCGGGATAGCGGAGACCCAGTACTTC. This codes for CASSGAGIAETQYF.

V is TRBV6-5 and J is TRBJ2-7, with D possibly being TRBD1 (6 bases). Between the trimmed V and J ends, which lost 6 bases and 3 bases, there was a span of 12 bases. The CDR3 runs 13 residues. The germline V gene has CDR1 MNHEY and CDR2 SVGAGI. The CDR3 region is CASRRFRGYEQYF. CDR3 in DNA: TGTGCCAGCAGGAGATTCAGGGGCTACGAGCAGTACTTC.